This entry is about one TCR beta chain. What it recognizes is unknown. This may be a read error, as it is one base from a much larger clone. This sample stems from a study of glioma-infiltrating T cells. Amplification of TCR alpha and beta CDR3 regions from RNA used iRepertoire nested multiplex PCR. MiXCR, applied by TCRdb to the multiplex PCR reads, yields one record per CDR3 protein. This sample has under 200,000 distinct CDR3 sequences; more than 35% occur once, and the top ten carry about 5.2%. General study findings and limits: Gliomas, especially low-grade, showed above-expected tissue-blood divergence; non-neoplastic patients showed below.

CDR3 length equals 14 residues. The germline CDR1 and CDR2 sequences are SGHAT and FQNNGV. The chain couples TRBV11-2 to TRBJ2-1; maybe TRBD1 (6 bases). The DNA end is more similar to TRBJ2-5, so the J call may be wrong. The sequence derives from a human donor with low-grade glioma or glioblastoma, undergoing nonglioma brain surgery, or in good health (not recorded which). Sequenced sample: glioma tissue, nonneoplastic brain tissue, or PBMCs (not recorded which). The CDR3 region has the DNA TGTGCCAGCAGCTTAGGAGGGGGTACGGAGACCCAGTACTTC. Protein sequence: CASSLGGGTETQYF.